What follows are 22 T cell receptor beta chains derived from one specimen sequenced in a study of glioma-infiltrating T cells after dendritic cell vaccination. Time point: after dendritic cell vaccination, including at tumor progression/relapse. TCRdb's table, derived via immunoSEQ multiplex PCR, lists solely in-frame clones and lacks some. The sample lists 50,000 to 75,000 clones; approximately 87% were seen once. The sample here was blood, taken after dendritic cell vaccination. These receptors were taken from a human donor with glioblastoma.

CDR3 DNA sequence: TGTGCCAGCAGTCGGACTAGCGGGGGGGTAGGGGACCAGTACTTC. This sequence encodes CASSRTSGGVGDQYF. The chain uses TRBV27 and TRBJ2-5; 15 bases are a match to TRBD2. Germline assignment: CDR1 MNHEY and CDR2 SMNVEV (reference sequence). The ends lost 5 bases at V and 10 bases at J; junction bases unmatched: 8. This CDR3 is built from 15 residues.

J is TRBJ2-5 and V is TRBV28; possible D gene TRBD2, 6 bases. Germline lookup yields CDR1 MDHEN and CDR2 SYDVKM. Trimming took 6 bases from V and 2 from J, leaving 10 bases between them. The CDR3 loop spans 13 amino acids. CDR3 amino acids: CASREGLQETQYF. The CDR3 DNA reads as TGTGCCAGCAGGGAGGGGTTGCAAGAGACCCAGTACTTC.

This sequence joins TRBV7-8 and TRBJ1-1; 7 bases match TRBD1. J was trimmed by 6 bases and V by 4 bases; bases with no gene match: 11. CDR3 length: 15 amino acids. Germline V gene lookup returns CDR1 SGHVS and CDR2 FQNEAQ. CDR3 amino acids: CASSSQTGLDAEAFF. The CDR3 region has the DNA TGTGCCAGCAGCTCACAGACAGGGCTAGACGCTGAAGCTTTCTTT.

This clone was counted once. The sample has other DNA sequences that encode this CDR3 too. V is TRBV5-4 and J is TRBJ2-5; TRBD1 matches 7 bases. This CDR3 region has 15 residues. Per germline, CDR1 SGHNT and CDR2 YYREEE (reference sequence). J lost 3 bases, V lost 3 bases, and 8 bases had no gene match. The CDR3 sequence is CASSYTPGTEETQYF. In DNA form, the CDR3 reads TGTGCCAGCAGCTATACCCCCGGGACAGAAGAGACCCAGTACTTC.

The J gene is TRBJ2-3, the V gene TRBV7-2; 9 nucleotides align to TRBD1. This CDR3 region has 17 residues. CDR1 SGHTA and CDR2 FQGNSA come from the germline V gene. Trimming at V came to 5 bases and at J to 2 bases, leaving 11 bases not matched to a gene. This CDR3 is CASSITLGTGSTDTQYF. The CDR3 coding sequence is TGTGCCAGCAGCATTACCCTCGGGACAGGGTCCACAGATACGCAGTATTTT.

This chain connects TRBV28 to TRBJ1-2, with D unclear. The CDR3 runs to 16 residues. The germline gives CDR1 MDHEN, CDR2 SYDVKM. V was shortened by 3 bases and J by 7 bases, with 21 bases between the two germline ends. The CDR3 DNA follows: TGTGCCAGCAGTTTCCTTGGCCGGCAGAGGGCCGGTGGCTACACCTTC. It specifies CASSFLGRQRAGGYTF.

The CDR3: CASSSSPGTGLAGYTF. CDR3 DNA sequence: TGTGCCAGCAGCTCCAGTCCCGGGACAGGTTTGGCTGGCTACACCTTC. The rearrangement links TRBV9 to TRBJ1-2, with 8 nucleotides matching TRBD1. CDR1 is SGDLS and CDR2 is YYNGEE in the germline V gene. The CDR3 has 16 amino acids. With 4 bases clipped from V and 7 bases from J, the junction kept 15 bases outside the gene matches. The variable domain in full, completed from reference TRBV9 and TRBJ1-2, reads DSGVTQTPKHLITATGQRVTLRCSPRSGDLSVYWYQQSLDQGLQFLIQYYNGEERAKGNILERFSAQQFPDLHSELNLSSLELGDSALYFCASSSSPGTGLAGYTFGSGTRLTVV.

The rearrangement joins TRBV5-1 to TRBJ1-6; D ambiguous. The germline V gene encodes CDR1 SGHRS and CDR2 YFSETQ. The V end lost 4 bases, the J end lost 3 bases, and 14 bases lay between the germline ends. The CDR3 is 16 amino acids. The CDR3 DNA is TGCGCCAGCAGCGGTTCAGGCGGGGACTATAATTCACCCCTCCACTTT. It is translated as CASSGSGGDYNSPLHF.

This clone was recorded a few times. The chain is built from TRBV7-2 and TRBJ1-2; TRBD1 matches at 7 bases. This CDR3 region has 14 residues. V lost 7 bases and J lost 4; bases outside the gene matches: 9. Germline V gene sequence: CDR1 SGHTA, CDR2 FQGNSA. CDR3 protein: CASTPGGFVYGYTF. In nucleotides, the CDR3 is TGTGCCAGCACCCCAGGGGGTTTTGTCTATGGCTACACCTTC.

The chain has TRBV4-3 and TRBJ2-2; the match to TRBD1 covers 9 bases. With V trimmed by 4 bases and J by 7 bases, 7 bases remained unmatched. The CDR3 has 15 residues. Germline CDR1 LGHNA, CDR2 YSLEER. Written as DNA, the CDR3 is TGCGCCAGCAGCCCGGGACAGGGAATTTTCGGGGAGCTGTTTTTT. Its translation: CASSPGQGIFGELFF.

The chain is built from TRBV9 and TRBJ1-2; D unresolved. The CDR3 has 14 residues. Per the germline V gene, CDR1 is SGDLS and CDR2 is YYNGEE. V was pared by 0 bases and J by 4 bases, with 10 bases between. In DNA, the CDR3 is TGTGCCAGCAGCGTAGGAGGACTGAGCTATGGCTACACCTTC. Amino acid sequence: CASSVGGLSYGYTF.

The chain links TRBV4-3 to TRBJ2-3, with D maybe TRBD2 (7 bases). Per the germline V gene, CDR1 is LGHNA and CDR2 is YSLEER. The CDR3 loop spans 15 amino acids. V was cut by 5 bases and J by 3 bases, with 15 bases left in between. The CDR3 nucleotides read TGCGCCAGCAGCAACGTAGGGGGGGGAACAGATACGCAGTATTTT. As protein: CASSNVGGGTDTQYF.

The chain links TRBV7-2 to TRBJ1-1; TRBD1 is a possible D gene (5 bases). CDR1 and CDR2 from the germline V gene are SGHTA and FQGNSA. V gave up 5 bases and J gave up 1 base, with 11 bases separating them. This CDR3 is 14 amino acids long. The CDR3 sequence: CASSRPGKNTEAFF. The CDR3 region has the DNA TGTGCCAGCAGCCGCCCAGGGAAGAACACTGAAGCTTTCTTT.

The chain employs TRBV29-1 and TRBJ2-5; the D gene is possibly TRBD1 (5 bases). Looked up from germline, CDR1 is SQVTM and CDR2 is ANQGSEA. CDR3 length: 16 amino acids. Trimming shortened V by 4 bases and J by 5 bases, and 23 bases separated the two germline ends. The CDR3 protein is CSVAWGRIEVGETQYF. Here the CDR3 DNA reads TGCAGCGTTGCGTGGGGCAGGATAGAGGTTGGGGAGACCCAGTACTTC.

The V and J genes are TRBV11-2 and TRBJ2-2, with TRBD2 matching over 9 bases. In germline, CDR1 is SGHAT, CDR2 FQNNGV. The CDR3 is 15 amino acids. The V gene end was trimmed by 3 bases and the J gene end by 9 bases; junction bases not matched to a gene: 8. The chain's CDR3 is CASSFETSGFWELFF. DNA for the CDR3: TGTGCCAGCAGCTTCGAGACTAGCGGCTTTTGGGAGCTGTTTTTT.

The chain has TRBV11-2 and TRBJ1-2; the match to TRBD1 covers 8 bases. V shed 5 bases and J 8 bases; nucleotides not matched to a gene: 4. Germline CDR1 is SGHAT and CDR2 is FQNNGV. This CDR3 has 12 residues. The CDR3: CASSLSGGGYTF. CDR3 bases: TGTGCCAGCAGCCTCTCAGGGGGCGGCTACACCTTC.

CDR3 amino acids: CASRGLAKNIQYF. The CDR3, as DNA: TGTGCCAGCAGGGGACTAGCCAAAAACATTCAGTACTTC. The chain couples TRBV6-1 to TRBJ2-4, with a tentative D call TRBD2 (6 bases). The CDR3 contains 13 residues. CDR1 and CDR2 from the germline V gene are MNHNS and SASEGT. Trimming left V 6 bases short and J 0 bases short, with 6 bases between.

The chain combines TRBV6-1 with TRBJ2-5, with 9 positions matching TRBD1. With the DNA end fitting TRBJ2-7 better, the J assignment may be wrong. The CDR3 length is 15 residues. Germline V gene lookup returns CDR1 MNHNS and CDR2 SASEGT. As DNA, the CDR3 is TGTGCCAGCAGTACTAGTACCGGGACAGGGTACGAGCAGTACTTC. Amino acids: CASSTSTGTGYEQYF.

The CDR3 bases are TGTGCCAGCAGTTTATGGCACACTACTAACTATGGCTACACCTTC. Protein product: CASSLWHTTNYGYTF. The rearrangement joins TRBV28 to TRBJ1-2; no firm D call. V lost 0 bases and J lost 0, with 8 bases in between. Germline values: CDR1 MDHEN, CDR2 SYDVKM. The CDR3 has 15 amino acids.

The V call is TRBV9, the J call TRBJ2-2; no clear D gene. Trimming removed 3 bases at V and 6 bases at J, with 6 bases between. The CDR3 loop spans 12 amino acids. The germline CDR1 and CDR2 sequences are SGDLS and YYNGEE. CDR3 sequence (DNA): TGTGCCAGCAGCGCCAAGCCCGGGGAGCTGTTTTTT. It encodes CASSAKPGELFF.

This rearrangement joins TRBV11-2 to TRBJ2-7, with TRBD2 as a possible D gene (6 bases). This CDR3 has 14 residues. The V and J ends lost 0 bases and 2 bases respectively, with 8 bases between them. Germline CDR1 SGHAT, CDR2 FQNNGV. The DNA for the CDR3 is TGTGCCAGCAGCTTAGATAGCGGAACCTACGAGCAGTACTTC. Translating it yields CASSLDSGTYEQYF.

The J gene is TRBJ2-3, the V gene TRBV21-1; TRBD2, the table's D call, was not compared with the DNA. TRBV21-1 corresponds to a pseudogene. The CDR3 totals 16 residues. CDR3 DNA sequence: TGTGCCAGCAGCCTTTACTTGTATTACGGCACAGATACGCAGTATTTT. Translating it yields CASSLYLYYGTDTQYF.